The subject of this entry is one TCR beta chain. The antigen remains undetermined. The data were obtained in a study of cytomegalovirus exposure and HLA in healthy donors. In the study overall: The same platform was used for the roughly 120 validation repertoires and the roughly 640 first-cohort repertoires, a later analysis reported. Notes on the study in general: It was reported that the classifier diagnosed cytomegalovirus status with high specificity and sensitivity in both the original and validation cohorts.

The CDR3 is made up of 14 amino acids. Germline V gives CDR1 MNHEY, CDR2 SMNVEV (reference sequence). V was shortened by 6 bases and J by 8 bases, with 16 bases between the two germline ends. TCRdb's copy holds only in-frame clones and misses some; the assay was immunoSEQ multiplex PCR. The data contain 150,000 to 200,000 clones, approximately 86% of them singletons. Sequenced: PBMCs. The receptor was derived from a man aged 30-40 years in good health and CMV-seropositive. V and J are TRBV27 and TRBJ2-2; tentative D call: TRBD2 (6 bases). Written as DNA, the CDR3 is TGTGCCAGCAGCCAGCCGGGACTTGCGGGGGAGCTGTTTTTT. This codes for CASSQPGLAGELFF.